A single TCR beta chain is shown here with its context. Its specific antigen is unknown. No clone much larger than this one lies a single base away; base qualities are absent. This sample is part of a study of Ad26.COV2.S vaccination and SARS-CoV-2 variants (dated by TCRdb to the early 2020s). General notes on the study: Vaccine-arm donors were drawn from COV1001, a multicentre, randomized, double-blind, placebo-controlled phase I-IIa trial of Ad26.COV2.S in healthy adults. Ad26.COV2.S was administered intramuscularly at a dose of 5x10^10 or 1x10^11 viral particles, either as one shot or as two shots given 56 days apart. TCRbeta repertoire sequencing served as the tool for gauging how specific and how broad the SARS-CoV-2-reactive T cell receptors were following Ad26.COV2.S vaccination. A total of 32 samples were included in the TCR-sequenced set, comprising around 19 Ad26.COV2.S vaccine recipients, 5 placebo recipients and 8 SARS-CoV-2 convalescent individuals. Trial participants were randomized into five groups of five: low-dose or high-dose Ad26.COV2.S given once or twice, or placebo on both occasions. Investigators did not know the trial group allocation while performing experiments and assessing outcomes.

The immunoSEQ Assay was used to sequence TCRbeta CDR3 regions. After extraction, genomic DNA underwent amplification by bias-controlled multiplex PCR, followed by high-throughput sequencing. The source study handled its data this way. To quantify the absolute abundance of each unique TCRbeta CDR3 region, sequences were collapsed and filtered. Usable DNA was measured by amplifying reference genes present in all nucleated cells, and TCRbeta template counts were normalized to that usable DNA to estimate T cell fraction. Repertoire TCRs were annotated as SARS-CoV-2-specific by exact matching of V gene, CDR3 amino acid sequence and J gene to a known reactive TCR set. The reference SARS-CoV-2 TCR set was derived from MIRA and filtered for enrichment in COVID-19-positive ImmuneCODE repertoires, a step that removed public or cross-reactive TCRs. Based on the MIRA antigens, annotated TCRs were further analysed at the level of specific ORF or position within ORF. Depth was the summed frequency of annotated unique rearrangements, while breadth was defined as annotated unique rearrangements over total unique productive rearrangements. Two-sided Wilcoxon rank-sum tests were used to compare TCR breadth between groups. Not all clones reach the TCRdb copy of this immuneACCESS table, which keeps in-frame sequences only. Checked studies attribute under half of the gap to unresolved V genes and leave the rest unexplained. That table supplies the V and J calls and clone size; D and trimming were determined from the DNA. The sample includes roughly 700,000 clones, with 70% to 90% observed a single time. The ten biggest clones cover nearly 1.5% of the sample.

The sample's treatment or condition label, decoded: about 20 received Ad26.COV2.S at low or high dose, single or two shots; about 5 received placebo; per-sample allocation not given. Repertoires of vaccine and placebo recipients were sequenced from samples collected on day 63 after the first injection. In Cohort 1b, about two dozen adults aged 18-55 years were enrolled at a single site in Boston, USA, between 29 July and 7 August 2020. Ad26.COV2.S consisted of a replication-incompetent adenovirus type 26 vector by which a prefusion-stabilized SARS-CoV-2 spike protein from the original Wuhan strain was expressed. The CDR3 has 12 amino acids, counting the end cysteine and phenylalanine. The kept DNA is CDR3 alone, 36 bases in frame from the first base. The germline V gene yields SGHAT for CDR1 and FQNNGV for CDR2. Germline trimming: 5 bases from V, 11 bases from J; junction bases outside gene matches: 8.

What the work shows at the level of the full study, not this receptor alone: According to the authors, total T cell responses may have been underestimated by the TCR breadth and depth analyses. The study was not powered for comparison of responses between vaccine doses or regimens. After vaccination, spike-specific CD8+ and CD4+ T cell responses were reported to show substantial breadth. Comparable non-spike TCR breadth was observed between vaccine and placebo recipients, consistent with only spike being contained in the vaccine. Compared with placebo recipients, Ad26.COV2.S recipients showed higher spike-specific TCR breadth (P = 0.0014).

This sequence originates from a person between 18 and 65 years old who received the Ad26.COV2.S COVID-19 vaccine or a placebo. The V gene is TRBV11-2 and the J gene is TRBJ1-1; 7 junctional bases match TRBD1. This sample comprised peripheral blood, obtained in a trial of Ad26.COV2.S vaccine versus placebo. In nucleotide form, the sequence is TGTGCCAGCAGCGTACAGGGGATACGGGCTTTCTTT. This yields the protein CASSVQGIRAFF. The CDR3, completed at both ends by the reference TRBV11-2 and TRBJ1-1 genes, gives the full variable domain EAGVAQSPRYKIIEKRQSVAFWCNPISGHATLYWYQQILGQGPKLLIQFQNNGVVDDSQLPKDRFSAERLKGVDSTLKIQPAKLEDSAVYLCASSVQGIRAFFGQGTRLTVV.